The table lists the clone carrying this T cell receptor (beta chain) with a count of one. V was cut by 0 bases and J by 7 bases, with 12 bases left in between. The germline V gene has CDR1 MNHEY and CDR2 SVGAGI. The CDR3 is 14 residues long. The data were taken from a study of Graves' ophthalmopathy and Graves' hyperthyroidism. As for the study in general: The authors collected peripheral blood at initial diagnosis, before any treatment.

RNA transcripts were the source from which TCR beta CDR3 regions were amplified. After a first-round RT-PCR with HTBI primers, a second-round multiplex PCR was run. TCRdb re-derived calls from the multiplex PCR reads in MiXCR, one entry per CDR3 protein. Here the sample spans about 210,000 distinct CDR3 sequences, approximately 29% being singletons. Those donors who had ophthalmopathy presented with moderate-to-severe activity, a CAS of ≥3, a NOSPECS of ≥4 and a duration under 3 months. Material for sequencing was peripheral blood. This sequence joins TRBV6-5 and TRBJ1-1; TRBD1 is a possible D gene (5 bases). The sequence was obtained from a man aged 50 to 60 with Graves' ophthalmopathy. CDR3 amino acids: CASSYSRGSLEAFF. In DNA, the CDR3 is TGTGCCAGCAGTTACTCGAGGGGCAGCCTTGAAGCTTTCTTT.